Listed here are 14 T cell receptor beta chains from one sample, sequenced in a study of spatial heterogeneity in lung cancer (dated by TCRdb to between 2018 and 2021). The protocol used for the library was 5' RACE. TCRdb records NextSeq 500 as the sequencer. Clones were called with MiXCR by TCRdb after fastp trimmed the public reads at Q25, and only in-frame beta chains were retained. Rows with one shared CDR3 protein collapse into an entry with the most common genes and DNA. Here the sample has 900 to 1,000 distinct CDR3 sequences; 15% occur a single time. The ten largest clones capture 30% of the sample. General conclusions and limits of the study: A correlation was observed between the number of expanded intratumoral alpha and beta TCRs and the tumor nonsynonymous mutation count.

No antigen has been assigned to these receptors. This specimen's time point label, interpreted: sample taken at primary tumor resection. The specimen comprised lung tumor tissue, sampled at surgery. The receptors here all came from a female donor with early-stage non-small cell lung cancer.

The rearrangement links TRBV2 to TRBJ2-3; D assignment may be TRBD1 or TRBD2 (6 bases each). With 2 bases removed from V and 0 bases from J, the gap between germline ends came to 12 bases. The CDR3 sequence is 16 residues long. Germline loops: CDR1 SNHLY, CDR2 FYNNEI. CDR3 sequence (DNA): TGTGCCAGCAGTGAACTGAGGGGGGCGAGCACAGATACGCAGTATTTT. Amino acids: CASSELRGASTDTQYF.

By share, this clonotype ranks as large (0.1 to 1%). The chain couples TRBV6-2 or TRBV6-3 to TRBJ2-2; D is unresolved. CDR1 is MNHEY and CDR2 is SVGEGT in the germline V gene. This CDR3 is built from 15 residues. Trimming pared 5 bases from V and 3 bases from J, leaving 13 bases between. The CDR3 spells CASSTPLTYTGELFF. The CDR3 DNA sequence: TGTGCCAGCAGTACACCCCTCACTTACACCGGGGAGCTGTTTTTT.

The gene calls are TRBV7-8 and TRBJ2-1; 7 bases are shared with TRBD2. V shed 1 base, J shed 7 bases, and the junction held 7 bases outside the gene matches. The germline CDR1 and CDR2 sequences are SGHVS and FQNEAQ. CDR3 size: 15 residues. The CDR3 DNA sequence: TGTGCCAGCAGCTTAGGCGGGAGCTCGTGGAATGAGCAGTTCTTC. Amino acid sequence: CASSLGGSSWNEQFF.

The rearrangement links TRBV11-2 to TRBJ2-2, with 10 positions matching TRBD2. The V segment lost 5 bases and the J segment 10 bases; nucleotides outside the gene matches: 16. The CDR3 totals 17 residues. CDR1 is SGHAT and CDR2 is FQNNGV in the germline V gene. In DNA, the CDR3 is TGTGCCAGCAGCCCCGTCTTCGGAGCGGGAGGGGCCGAGGAGCTGTTTTTT. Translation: CASSPVFGAGGAEELFF. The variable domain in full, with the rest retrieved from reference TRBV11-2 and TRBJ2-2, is EAGVAQSPRYKIIEKRQSVAFWCNPISGHATLYWYQQILGQGPKLLIQFQNNGVVDDSQLPKDRFSAERLKGVDSTLKIQPAKLEDSAVYLCASSPVFGAGGAEELFFGEGSRLTVL.

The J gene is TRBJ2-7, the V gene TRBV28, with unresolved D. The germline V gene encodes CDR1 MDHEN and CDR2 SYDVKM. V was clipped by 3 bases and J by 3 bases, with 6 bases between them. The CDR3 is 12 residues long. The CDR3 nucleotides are TGTGCCAGCAGTTTCGTAGACTACGAGCAGTACTTC. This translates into CASSFVDYEQYF.

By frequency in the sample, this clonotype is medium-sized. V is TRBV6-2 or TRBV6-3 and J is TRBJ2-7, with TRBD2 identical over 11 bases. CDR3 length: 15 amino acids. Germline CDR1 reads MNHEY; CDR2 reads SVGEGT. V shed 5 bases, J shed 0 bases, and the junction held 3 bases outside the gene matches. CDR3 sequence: CASSEGLADSYEQYF. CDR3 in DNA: TGTGCCAGCAGTGAGGGACTAGCGGACTCCTACGAGCAGTACTTC.

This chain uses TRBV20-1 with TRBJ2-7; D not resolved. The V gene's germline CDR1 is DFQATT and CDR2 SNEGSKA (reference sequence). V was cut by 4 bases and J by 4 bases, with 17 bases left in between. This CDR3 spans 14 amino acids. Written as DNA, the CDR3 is TGCAGTGCTAAGAACTGGCGGCTTCTTTACGAGCAGTACTTC. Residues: CSAKNWRLLYEQYF.

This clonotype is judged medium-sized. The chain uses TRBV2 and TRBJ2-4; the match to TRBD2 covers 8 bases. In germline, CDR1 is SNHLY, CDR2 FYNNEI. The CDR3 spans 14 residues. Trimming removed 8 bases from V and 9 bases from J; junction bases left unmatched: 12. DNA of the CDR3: TGTGCCAGCGGGGCGGGAGGAAATCGGGTCATTCAGTACTTC. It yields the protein CASGAGGNRVIQYF.

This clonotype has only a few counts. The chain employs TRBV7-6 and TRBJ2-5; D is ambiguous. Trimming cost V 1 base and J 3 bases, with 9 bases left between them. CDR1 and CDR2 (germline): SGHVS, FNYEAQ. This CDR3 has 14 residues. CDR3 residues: CASSLVQIEETQYF. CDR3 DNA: TGTGCCAGCAGCTTAGTTCAGATAGAAGAGACCCAGTACTTC.

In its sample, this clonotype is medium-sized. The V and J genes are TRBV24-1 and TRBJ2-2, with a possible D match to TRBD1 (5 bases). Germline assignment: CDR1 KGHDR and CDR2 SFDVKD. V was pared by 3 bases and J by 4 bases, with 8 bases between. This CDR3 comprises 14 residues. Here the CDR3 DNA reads TGTGCCACCAGTGATACCGACAGCACCGGGGAGCTGTTTTTT. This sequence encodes CATSDTDSTGELFF.

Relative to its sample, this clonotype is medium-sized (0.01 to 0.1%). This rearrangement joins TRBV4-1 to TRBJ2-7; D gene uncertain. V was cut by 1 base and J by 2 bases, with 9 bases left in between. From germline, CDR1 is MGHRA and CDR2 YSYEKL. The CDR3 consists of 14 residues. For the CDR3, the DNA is TGCGCCAGCAGCCAAGTCGCAGTTACCTACGAGCAGTACTTC. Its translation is CASSQVAVTYEQYF.

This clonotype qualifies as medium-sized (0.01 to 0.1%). This CDR3 reads CATSRNTDTQYF. The CDR3 bases are TGTGCCACCAGCAGGAACACAGATACGCAGTATTTT. The chain has TRBV15 and TRBJ2-3; D is undetermined. The V end lost 3 bases, the J end lost 2 bases, and 3 bases lay between the germline ends. Looked up from germline, CDR1 is LNHNV and CDR2 is YYDKDF (reference sequence). The CDR3 loop spans 12 amino acids.

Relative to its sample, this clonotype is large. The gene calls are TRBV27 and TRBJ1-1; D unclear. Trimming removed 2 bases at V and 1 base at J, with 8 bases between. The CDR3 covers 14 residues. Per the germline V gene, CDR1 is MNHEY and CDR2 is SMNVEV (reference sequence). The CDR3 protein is CASSLAQQNTEAFF. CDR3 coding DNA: TGTGCCAGCAGTTTAGCTCAGCAGAACACTGAAGCTTTCTTT.

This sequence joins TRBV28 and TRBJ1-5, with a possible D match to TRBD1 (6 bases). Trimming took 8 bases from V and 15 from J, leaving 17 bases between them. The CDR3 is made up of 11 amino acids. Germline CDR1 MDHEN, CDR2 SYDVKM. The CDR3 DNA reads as TGTGCCAGCCTTTGGGAGGGACAACGGCATTTT. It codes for CASLWEGQRHF.